The clone carrying this T cell receptor (beta chain) was counted a few times. Its antigen is unknown. Sequencing targeted expressed TCRB transcripts, as all isolated RNA had been reverse transcribed. Only in-frame clones appear in the TCRdb table, and some are missing; sequencing was by immunoSEQ multiplex PCR. Of approximately 340,000 clones in the sample, about 14% were seen once. This specimen comes from a study of beta chain features in type 1 diabetes. Study observations and caveats: The study found that naive, central memory and Treg TCRB repertoires appeared more similar in patients than in healthy donors.

CDR3 length equals 12 residues. Germline V gene lookup returns CDR1 SGHRS and CDR2 YFSETQ. Trimming pared 2 bases from V and 8 bases from J, leaving 8 bases between. Sorting gave populations that all exceeded 95% purity. The gene calls are TRBV5-1 and TRBJ2-1, with a possible D match to TRBD2 (5 bases). The sequence was obtained from a woman between 18 and 29 years old in good health. Sequencing was performed on naive CD4+ T cells from blood. CDR3 sequence (DNA): TGCGCCAGCAGCTTACAGAGGGATGAGCAGTTCTTC. This sequence encodes CASSLQRDEQFF.